This TCR beta chain was identified during a study of tumor-infiltrating lymphocytes in primary liver carcinoma (dated by TCRdb to about 2017). The study in broad terms: Between late 2015 and early 2016, 4 or 5 patients in China with histopathologically diagnosed primary liver carcinoma had their tumors surgically resected. Of the five patients (three men and two women, aged 30 to 69 years), four had hepatocellular carcinoma and one had combined HCC and intrahepatic cholangiocarcinoma. Tumors of the five patients were stage T1-T3 N0M0 with maximum diameters of 4.2 to 10 cm. Samples yielded roughly 3.5 to 8 million productive TCRbeta reads; read depth did not differ significantly between tissue types. TCRbeta repertoire sequencing, expression microarrays and whole-exome sequencing were combined in the study across five regions of each liver tumor, with adjacent normal tissue and blood also included. A total of about 35 specimens from 5 patients, comprising 25 or so tumor regions, 5 adjacent noncancerous liver tissues and 5 peripheral blood samples, were covered by TCRbeta repertoire sequencing. Repertoires from technical replicates were highly reproducible, with mean shared-clone rates approximately 0.88 and correlation coefficients above 0.98.

TCRbeta-specific cDNA was reverse-transcribed from about 520 ng total RNA using a constant-region primer and ProtoScript II reverse transcriptase. Three nested multiplex PCR rounds, following a slightly modified ARM-PCR procedure, were used to build the TCRbeta libraries. Each of the first two PCR rounds ran for approximately 11 cycles and used multiplex TRBV1-TRBV30 forward primers together with a Cbeta reverse primer. A final 25-cycle PCR with Deep VentR polymerase added sample barcodes and Illumina adapters. Before sequencing, amplicons between 200 and 500 bp were purified from gel using a QIAquick gel extraction kit. An Illumina HiSeq 2500 was used to sequence the TCRbeta amplicons, generating 250-bp paired-end reads. On the study's bioinformatics: To recover full CDR3 sequences, reads were quality-trimmed using Trimmomatic v0.33 and paired reads were then merged using FLASH v1.2.11. MiGEC v1.2.1b assigned V, D and J germline segments to the rearranged TCRbeta sequences. Clonotype statistics and Shannon-Wiener diversity indices were calculated with VDJtools v1.0.0. To cut down on sampling bias, every analysis after diversity analysis relied on just the 250 most abundant clonotypes from each sample. TCRdb trimmed public reads at Q25 via fastp, called clones via MiXCR and kept in-frame beta chains. Records with the same CDR3 protein are collapsed into one entry carrying the most frequent genes and DNA. Here the V and J calls rest on TCRdb's processing, not on the authors' analysis. Within this sample are about 320,000 distinct CDR3 sequences, with about three fifths of them counted one time only. Of the sample, about 17% is held by the ten largest clones.

From the cysteine through the phenylalanine, the CDR3 covers 16 amino acids. Solely the CDR3 DNA is kept, with 48 bases framed from the first base. For CDR1 and CDR2, the germline V gene lists SGHNT and YENEEA. Comment on this clonotype: Its antigen target is currently unknown. Relative to the germline gene, one junction end is altered; a read error may explain this.

General findings and caveats noted by the study authors: Because only the TCR beta chain was sequenced and unpaired alpha chains were not captured, true repertoire diversity is likely underestimated. Pairs of tumor regions showed greater repertoire overlap (mean about 35%) than tumor-adjacent pairs (17%) or tumor-blood pairs (around 15%), which is consistent with antigen-driven expansion. Bulk unsorted samples precluded comparing CD4+ and CD8+ T cell repertoires. Only a few patients were included in the study, and the authors note that the findings should be validated in a larger study. A significantly larger repertoire fraction was made up by the top 250 clones in tumors than in blood (p = 0.039).

Blood RNA was extracted from unsorted whole blood using TRIzol reagent, and germline DNA was obtained with the DNeasy Blood & Tissue kit. At the time of sampling, the patients had chronic HBV infection and had not received any treatment. Before surgery, roughly 4 milliliters of peripheral blood were drawn into K2EDTA tubes. Source material: peripheral blood. The clonotype originates from a woman in her thirties with primary liver carcinoma and hepatitis B virus infection. Recombination connected TRBV11-3 to TRBJ2-3; no D segment can be confidently identified. In nucleotide form, the sequence is TGTGCCAGTAGCTTAGCCGGAAGGGCACGTACAGATACGCAGTATTTT. Its coded protein is CASSLAGRARTDTQYF.